Below, 17 T cell receptor beta chains from the same sample are listed, as sequenced in a study of blood T cell repertoires in COVID-19. This table comes from immunoSEQ multiplex PCR, and its TCRdb copy is limited to in-frame clones, with some not included. The sample gives approximately 96,000 clones, approximately 84% of which show up once; approximately 11% is in the top ten. The material sequenced was peripheral blood. These receptors originate from a woman older than 75 with acute or convalescent COVID-19.

This chain links TRBV28 with TRBJ1-5, with D tentatively TRBD1 (6 bases). CDR3 length equals 15 residues. Germline V gene sequence: CDR1 MDHEN, CDR2 SYDVKM. Trimming removed 4 bases at V and 3 bases at J, with 13 bases between. The CDR3 nucleotides read TGTGCCAGCAGTTCCCCCCAGGGGCCCAATCAGCCCCAGCATTTT. Encoded protein: CASSSPQGPNQPQHF.

This sequence joins TRBV29-1 and TRBJ2-3; D possibly corresponds to TRBD1 (5 bases). Germline loops: CDR1 SQVTM, CDR2 ANQGSEA. V was cut by 6 bases and J by 2 bases, with 15 bases left in between. The CDR3 contains 14 residues. The CDR3 region is CSVQGPRATDTQYF. CDR3 DNA: TGCAGCGTCCAGGGCCCACGGGCCACAGATACGCAGTATTTT.

The chain recombines TRBV5-6 with TRBJ1-5; 7 bases are shared with TRBD1. The germline V gene has CDR1 SGHDT and CDR2 YYEEEE. The CDR3 contains 16 residues. V lost 0 bases to trimming and J lost 2 bases; unmatched junction nucleotides: 5. The CDR3 sequence is CASSLAGGRGNQPQHF. For the CDR3, the DNA is TGTGCCAGCAGCTTGGCAGGGGGTAGGGGCAATCAGCCCCAGCATTTT. Full variable domain (missing parts from reference TRBV5-6 and TRBJ1-5): DAGVTQSPTHLIKTRGQQVTLRCSPKSGHDTVSWYQQALGQGPQFIFQYYEEEERQRGNFPDRFSGHQFPNYSSELNVNALLLGDSALYLCASSLAGGRGNQPQHFGDGTRLSIL.

In regard to this clone: Mismatch with germline at one junction end may stem from a read error. This chain connects TRBV28 to TRBJ2-5; a weak D match, TRBD1 (6 bases). The CDR3 is 15 amino acids. Germline V CDR1 and CDR2: MDHEN, SYDVKM. CDR3 coding DNA: TGTGCCATCAGTCCCGGACAGAAAACCCAAGAGACCCAGTACTTC. Translating it yields CAISPGQKTQETQYF.

V usage is TRBV2 and J usage is TRBJ2-3; 11 nucleotides line up with TRBD1. V dropped 5 bases and J dropped 4; count of bases not matched to a gene: 8. The CDR3 covers 16 residues. CDR1 is SNHLY, CDR2 FYNNEI, per germline. The chain's CDR3 is CASSFTGTGGADTQYF. CDR3 coding DNA: TGTGCCAGCAGTTTCACCGGGACAGGGGGGGCAGATACGCAGTATTTT.

This chain connects TRBV30 to TRBJ2-1, with 10 bases lining up with TRBD2. Losses at the gene ends were 8 bases for V and 10 bases for J; bases not matched to a gene: 11. Germline-derived CDR1 and CDR2 are GTSNPN and SVGIG (reference sequence). This CDR3 is 13 amino acids long. The CDR3 sequence: CASTGTSAGEQFF. The CDR3 nucleotides read TGTGCCAGTACCGGGACTAGCGCAGGAGAGCAGTTCTTC.

This clone turned up a few times. This CDR3 reads CASSLVGQTMGVLTF. Written as DNA, the CDR3 is TGTGCCAGCAGCTTGGTAGGACAGACGATGGGCGTCCTGACTTTC. The rearrangement uses TRBV5-4 and TRBJ2-6; D is possibly TRBD1 (6 bases). The CDR3 runs 15 residues. Germline values: CDR1 SGHNT, CDR2 YYREEE (reference sequence). V was clipped by 0 bases and J by 12 bases, with 16 bases between them. Supplemented by reference TRBV5-4 and TRBJ2-6, the full variable domain reads ETGVTQSPTHLIKTRGQQVTLRCSSQSGHNTVSWYQQALGQGPQFIFQYYREEENGRGNFPPRFSGLQFPNYSSELNVNALELDDSALYLCASSLVGQTMGVLTFGAGSRLTVL.

This chain connects TRBV19 to TRBJ1-2, with D unclear. This CDR3 comprises 15 residues. Germline CDR1 reads LNHDA; CDR2 reads SQIVND (reference sequence). Trimming cost V 3 bases and J 6 bases, with 17 bases left between them. The DNA for the CDR3 is TGTGCCAGTAGTATTTGGGCAAGAAGTCTGGATGGCTACACCTTC. Protein sequence: CASSIWARSLDGYTF.

The rearrangement uses TRBV19 and TRBJ2-3; D unclear. Germline CDR1 and CDR2: LNHDA and SQIVND (reference sequence). CDR3 length equals 12 residues. Trimming pared 5 bases from V and 2 bases from J, leaving 5 bases between. DNA of the CDR3: TGTGCCAGTAGTTCCAACACAGATACGCAGTATTTT. Amino acids: CASSSNTDTQYF. The full variable domain, completed using reference TRBV19 and TRBJ2-3, is DGGITQSPKYLFRKEGQNVTLSCEQNLNHDAMYWYRQDPGQGLRLIYYSQIVNDFQKGDIAEGYSVSREKKESFPLTVTSAQKNPTAFYLCASSSNTDTQYFGPGTRLTVL.

This clone was counted a few times. DNA for the CDR3: TGTGCCAGCAGTTGGGAGAGAGGAGTCCCCGATTCGAATGAAAAACTGTTTTTT. It specifies CASSWERGVPDSNEKLFF. This sequence joins TRBV28 and TRBJ1-4, with D unresolved. Germline V gene lookup returns CDR1 MDHEN and CDR2 SYDVKM. The CDR3 is 18 residues long. Trimming left V 4 bases short and J 5 bases short, with 23 bases between.

The V call is TRBV11-2, the J call TRBJ1-1; TRBD1 aligns across 7 bases. Germline loops: CDR1 SGHAT, CDR2 FQNNGV. V was clipped by 2 bases and J by 5 bases; unmatched bases: 8. This CDR3 contains 15 residues. The CDR3 here is CASSLTGTDWTEAFF. The CDR3 nucleotides are TGTGCCAGCAGCTTAACCGGGACAGATTGGACTGAAGCTTTCTTT.

The chain couples TRBV2 to TRBJ1-1; tentatively, D is TRBD1 (6 bases). The germline CDR1 and CDR2 sequences are SNHLY and FYNNEI. V lost 10 bases, J lost 4 bases, and 22 bases lay in between. The CDR3 consists of 15 residues. The CDR3, as DNA: TGTGCCACCCAGGGGATCGTTTTGAAGTCCACTGAAGCTTTCTTT. Translated, it gives CATQGIVLKSTEAFF.

This chain links TRBV6-2 or TRBV6-3 with TRBJ2-3; 9 bases agree with TRBD2. The CDR3 is 18 amino acids. CDR1 and CDR2 from the germline V gene are MNHEY and SVGEGT. V dropped 0 bases and J dropped 0; count of bases not matched to a gene: 7. As DNA, the CDR3 is TGTGCCAGCAGTTACTCTTCTAGCGGGACCTCTAGCACAGATACGCAGTATTTT. It codes for CASSYSSSGTSSTDTQYF.

The rearrangement joins TRBV6-5 to TRBJ1-5; a weak D match, TRBD1 (5 bases). The CDR3 is 14 residues long. Germline CDR1 reads MNHEY; CDR2 reads SVGAGI. The V end lost 6 bases, the J end lost 4 bases, and 13 bases lay between the germline ends. This CDR3 reads CASSYGQTNQPQHF. Written as DNA, the CDR3 is TGTGCCAGCAGCTATGGACAAACTAATCAGCCCCAGCATTTT.

V and J are TRBV5-4 and TRBJ1-6; D gene uncertain. CDR3 length: 14 residues. Germline lookup yields CDR1 SGHNT and CDR2 YYREEE (reference sequence). V shed 0 bases and J shed 9 bases, with 10 bases lying between them. The CDR3 DNA sequence: TGTGCCAGCAGCTTGGATCTAGGTGGTTCACCCCTCCACTTT. It translates to CASSLDLGGSPLHF. Drawing the rest from reference TRBV5-4 and TRBJ1-6, the complete variable domain is ETGVTQSPTHLIKTRGQQVTLRCSSQSGHNTVSWYQQALGQGPQFIFQYYREEENGRGNFPPRFSGLQFPNYSSELNVNALELDDSALYLCASSLDLGGSPLHFGNGTRLTVT.

This sequence joins TRBV2 and TRBJ2-3, with D tentatively TRBD2 (5 bases). The CDR3 has 15 amino acids. Trimming removed 5 bases at V and 4 bases at J, with 16 bases between. CDR1 and CDR2 (germline): SNHLY, FYNNEI. CDR3 in DNA: TGTGCCAGCAGTCCTACTAGTATCAATGCAGATACGCAGTATTTT. This codes for CASSPTSINADTQYF.

The V gene is TRBV6-2 or TRBV6-3, the J gene TRBJ1-1; D is perhaps TRBD1 (5 bases). The germline gives CDR1 MNHEY, CDR2 SVGEGT. CDR3 length: 15 residues. Deletions cut 4 bases from V and 1 base from J, with 13 bases between. This CDR3 reads CASSSFPQANTEAFF. The CDR3 DNA sequence: TGTGCCAGCAGTTCCTTTCCACAGGCGAACACTGAAGCTTTCTTT.